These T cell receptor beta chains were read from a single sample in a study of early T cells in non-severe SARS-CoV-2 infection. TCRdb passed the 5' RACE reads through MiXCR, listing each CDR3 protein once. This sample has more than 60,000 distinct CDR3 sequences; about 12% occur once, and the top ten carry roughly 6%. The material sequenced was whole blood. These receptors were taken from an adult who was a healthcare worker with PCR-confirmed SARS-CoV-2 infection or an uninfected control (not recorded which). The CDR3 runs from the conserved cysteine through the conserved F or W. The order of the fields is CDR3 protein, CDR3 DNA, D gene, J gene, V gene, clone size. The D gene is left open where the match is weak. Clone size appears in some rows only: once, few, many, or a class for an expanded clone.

CASSQGRNYGYTF | TGCGCCAGCAGCCAAGGACGGAACTATGGCTACACCTTC | NA | TRBJ1-2 | TRBV4-1 | many
CASSPELGWAVNEKLFF | TGTGCCAGCAGCCCAGAGCTGGGATGGGCAGTGAATGAAAAACTGTTTTTT | NA | TRBJ1-4 | TRBV12-3/TRBV12-4 | NA
CAWSMTGNTEAFF | TGTGCCTGGAGTATGACAGGTAACACTGAAGCTTTCTTT | NA | TRBJ1-1 | TRBV30 | NA
CSVASSGYYEQYF | TGCAGCGTTGCATCTAGCGGATACTACGAGCAGTACTTC | TRBD2 | TRBJ2-7 | TRBV29-1 | few
CSADGTSDSGANVLTF | TGCAGTGCTGACGGGACGTCAGACTCTGGGGCCAACGTCCTGACTTTC | NA | TRBJ2-6 | TRBV20-1 | few
CASSPAIGEKLFF | TGTGCCAGCAGCCCAGCAATAGGGGAAAAACTGTTTTTT | NA | TRBJ1-4 | TRBV14 | few
CASSLASGNTEAFF | TGCGCCAGCAGCTTGGCCTCAGGGAACACTGAAGCTTTCTTT | NA | TRBJ1-1 | TRBV5-1 | NA
CASSPWPTGIGDTQYF | TGTGCCAGCTCACCTTGGCCGACAGGGATTGGTGATACGCAGTATTTT | TRBD1 | TRBJ2-3 | TRBV18 | NA
CASSRGGTSYNEQFF | TGTGCCAGCAGCCGCGGGGGAACCTCCTACAATGAGCAGTTCTTC | TRBD2 | TRBJ2-1 | TRBV6-5 | few
CASSLGDRGVTDTQYF | TGTGCCAGCAGCTTAGGAGACAGGGGTGTAACAGATACGCAGTATTTT | TRBD1 | TRBJ2-3 | TRBV11-2 | few
CASSREGGAFSTDTQYF | TGTGCCAGCAGTCGAGAGGGGGGGGCCTTTAGCACAGATACGCAGTATTTT | NA | TRBJ2-3 | TRBV6-2/TRBV6-3 | many
CASSLGTGNEKLFF | TGTGCCAGCAGCTTAGGGACAGGGAATGAAAAACTGTTTTTT | TRBD1 | TRBJ1-4 | TRBV7-9 | many
CASSFQETQYF | TGTGCCAGCAGCTTCCAAGAGACCCAGTACTTC | NA | TRBJ2-5 | TRBV5-1 | many
CASSSALGPDTQYF | TGTGCCAGCAGCTCAGCCCTGGGGCCAGATACGCAGTATTTT | NA | TRBJ2-3 | TRBV5-4 | many
CSVGVRRGSQETQYF | TGCAGCGTTGGGGTAAGAAGGGGGAGTCAAGAGACCCAGTACTTC | NA | TRBJ2-5 | TRBV29-1 | few